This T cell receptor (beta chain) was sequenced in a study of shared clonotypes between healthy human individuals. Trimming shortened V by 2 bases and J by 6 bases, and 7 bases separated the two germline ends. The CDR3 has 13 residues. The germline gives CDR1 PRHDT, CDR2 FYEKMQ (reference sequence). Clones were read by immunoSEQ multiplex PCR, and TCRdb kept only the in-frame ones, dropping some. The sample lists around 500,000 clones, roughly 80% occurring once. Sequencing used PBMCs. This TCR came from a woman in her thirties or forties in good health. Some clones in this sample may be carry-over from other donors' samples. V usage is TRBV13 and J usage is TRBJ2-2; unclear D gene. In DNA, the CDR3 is TGTGCCAGCAGCTTATTTCGGGCCGGGGAGCTGTTTTTT. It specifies CASSLFRAGELFF.